Listed here is a single T cell receptor (beta chain). Its antigen remains unidentified. The data derive from a study of CD8+CD57+ T cells in acquired aplastic anemia. The study's findings and limits: Patients shared 25 to 35 CD8+ CDR3 sequences with controls.

In patients chosen for sequencing, flow cytometry had shown CD8+CD57+ cell expansion. TCR beta VDJ and CDR3 profiles were obtained from a genomic DNA template. TCRdb independently ran MiXCR on the reads; one entry per CDR3 protein. This sample has around 250,000 distinct CDR3 sequences, with around 82% found just once. Sequenced input: sorted CD4+, CD8+, or CD8+CD57+ T cells (not recorded which) from PBMCs. The receptor was isolated from a human donor with aplastic anemia.

The CDR3 loop is CAISHLEGSSDTQHF. In nucleotides, the CDR3 is TGTGCCATCAGCCACCTAGAGGGAAGTTCGGATACGCAGCATTTT. The chain has TRBV10-3 and TRBJ2-3; D unresolved. The J call is uncertain, as TRBJ1-5 better fits the DNA end. CDR3 length: 15 residues. CDR1 is ENHRY and CDR2 is SYGVKD in the germline V gene.